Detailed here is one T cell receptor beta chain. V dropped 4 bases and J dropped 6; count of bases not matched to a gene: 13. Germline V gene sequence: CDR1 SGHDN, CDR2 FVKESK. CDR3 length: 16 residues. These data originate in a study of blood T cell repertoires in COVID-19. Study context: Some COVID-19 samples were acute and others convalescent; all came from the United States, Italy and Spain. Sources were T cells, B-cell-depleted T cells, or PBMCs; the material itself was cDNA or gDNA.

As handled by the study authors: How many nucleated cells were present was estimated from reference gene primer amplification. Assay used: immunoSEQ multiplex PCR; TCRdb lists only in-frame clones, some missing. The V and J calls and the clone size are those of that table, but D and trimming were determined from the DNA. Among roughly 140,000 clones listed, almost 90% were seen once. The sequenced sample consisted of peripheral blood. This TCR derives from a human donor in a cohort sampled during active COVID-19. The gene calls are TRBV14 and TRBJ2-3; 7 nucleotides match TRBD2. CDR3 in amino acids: CASSPFGGGWRDTQYF. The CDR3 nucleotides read TGTGCCAGCAGCCCCTTTGGGGGAGGGTGGCGGGATACGCAGTATTTT.